One and the same sample provided the 30 T cell receptor beta chains below, sequenced in a study of early stage breast cancer tumors. Some clones are missing from TCRdb's copy, which holds only in-frame ones; the method was immunoSEQ multiplex PCR. The repertoire holds tens of thousands of clones, with about 80% as singletons. The sequencing sample was made of blood. These receptors were collected from a person aged 45 to 59 with breast cancer.

The rearrangement joins TRBV19 to TRBJ2-3; 11 nucleotides line up with TRBD1. J gave up 5 bases and V 5 bases, and 9 bases lay outside the gene matches. Germline V gives CDR1 LNHDA, CDR2 SQIVND (reference sequence). The CDR3 is 16 amino acids. The CDR3 DNA reads TGTGCCAGTAGTCCTAGGACAGGGGGCGGAGGAGATACGCAGTATTTT. Protein: CASSPRTGGGGDTQYF.

The CDR3 is CASSLTSRGAIDTQYF. The DNA of the CDR3 is TGCGCCAGCAGCCTTACTTCGCGGGGAGCCATCGATACGCAGTATTTT. This chain joins TRBV4-3 and TRBJ2-3; perhaps TRBD2 as D (6 bases). The CDR3 has 16 residues. Germline-derived CDR1 and CDR2 are LGHNA and YSLEER. V was trimmed by 4 bases and J by 6 bases, leaving 20 bases between them.

This chain joins TRBV5-5 and TRBJ2-7, with 11 positions matching TRBD1. Germline values: CDR1 SGHKS, CDR2 YYEKEE (reference sequence). J lost 6 bases, V lost 4 bases, and 6 bases had no gene match. The CDR3 consists of 14 residues. CDR3 sequence (DNA): TGTGCCAGCAGCCATGGACAGGGGGCAGGCGAGCAGTACTTC. Translated, it gives CASSHGQGAGEQYF. Using reference TRBV5-5 and TRBJ2-7 for the parts outside the CDR3, the full variable domain is DAGVTQSPTHLIKTRGQQVTLRCSPISGHKSVSWYQQVLGQGPQFIFQYYEKEERGRGNFPDRFSARQFPNYSSELNVNALLLGDSALYLCASSHGQGAGEQYFGPGTRLTVT.

The V gene is TRBV11-2, the J gene TRBJ1-3; no clear D gene. This CDR3 spans 15 amino acids. Trimming removed 0 bases at V and 4 bases at J, with 10 bases between. Germline-derived CDR1 and CDR2 are SGHAT and FQNNGV. CDR3 loop: CASSLDGHFGNTIYF. DNA of the CDR3: TGTGCCAGCAGCTTAGATGGCCATTTCGGAAACACCATATATTTT.

The genes are TRBV10-2 and TRBJ2-1; 9 nucleotides line up with TRBD2. Unmatched junction bases numbered 12, after V lost 8 bases and J lost 10 bases. There are 14 residues in the CDR3. Germline CDR1 WSHSY, CDR2 SAAADI. CDR3 bases: TGCGCCAGCCGGCGGGCGGGGGGGCCCGGAGAGCAGTTCTTC. Amino acids: CASRRAGGPGEQFF.

The rearrangement uses TRBV27 and TRBJ1-1, with D perhaps TRBD1 (6 bases). The CDR3 runs 14 residues. Per the germline V gene, CDR1 is MNHEY and CDR2 is SMNVEV (reference sequence). Trimming removed 6 bases from V and 11 bases from J, with 22 bases in between. CDR3 residues: CASSKLSQGQRAFF. DNA for the CDR3: TGTGCCAGCAGCAAATTATCCCAGGGGCAGCGCGCTTTCTTT.

This rearrangement joins TRBV19 to TRBJ1-5, with D uncertain. In germline, CDR1 is LNHDA, CDR2 SQIVND (reference sequence). The V end lost 3 bases, the J end lost 0 bases, and 12 bases lay between the germline ends. The CDR3 spans 16 residues. The CDR3 is CASSIGPGYSNQPQHF. Here the CDR3 DNA reads TGTGCCAGTAGTATCGGCCCAGGTTATAGCAATCAGCCCCAGCATTTT.

The chain uses TRBV6-5 and TRBJ1-5; D gene unclear. Germline values: CDR1 MNHEY, CDR2 SVGAGI. The ends were cut back, 0 bases at V and 7 bases at J, with 7 bases in the middle. The CDR3 runs 13 residues. Here the CDR3 reads CASSYSIWQPQHF. The CDR3, as DNA: TGTGCCAGCAGTTACTCGATTTGGCAGCCCCAGCATTTT.

Worth noting for this clone: Within the sample, other DNA sequences also encode this same CDR3. The chain couples TRBV5-1 to TRBJ2-5; 8 bases align to TRBD2. J gave up 2 bases and V 0 bases, and 0 bases lay outside the gene matches. The CDR3 covers 14 residues. Germline loops: CDR1 SGHRS, CDR2 YFSETQ. The CDR3 reads CASSLAGGQETQYF. CDR3 DNA sequence: TGCGCCAGCAGCTTGGCGGGGGGGCAAGAGACCCAGTACTTC.

This CDR3 reads CASSLNQGRSPLHF. The CDR3, as DNA: TGTGCCAGCAGCCTAAACCAGGGAAGGTCACCCCTCCACTTT. This chain links TRBV7-9 with TRBJ1-6, with D possibly matching TRBD1 (5 bases). Germline CDR1 SEHNR, CDR2 FQNEAQ (reference sequence). This CDR3 has 14 amino acids. Between the trimmed V and J ends, which lost 5 bases and 10 bases, there was a span of 15 bases.

This clone was picked up one time. J is TRBJ1-1 and V is TRBV5-1, with D possibly TRBD1 on 6 matching bases. The CDR3 has 15 amino acids. V gave up 2 bases and J gave up 3 bases, with 14 bases separating them. The V gene's germline CDR1 is SGHRS and CDR2 YFSETQ. CDR3 sequence: CASSFGGGADTEAFF. DNA of the CDR3: TGCGCCAGCAGCTTTGGAGGGGGGGCGGACACTGAAGCTTTCTTT.

The genes are TRBV7-2 and TRBJ1-5, with TRBD1 matching over 7 bases. Trimming at V came to 1 base and at J to 11 bases, leaving 8 bases not matched to a gene. This CDR3 is 14 amino acids long. CDR1 and CDR2 from the germline V gene are SGHTA and FQGNSA. CDR3 sequence: CASSLGQGHRTQHF. The CDR3 DNA follows: TGTGCCAGCAGCTTAGGACAGGGCCATAGGACCCAGCATTTT.

The sample holds one count of this clone. The V and J genes are TRBV7-9 and TRBJ2-3; no reliable D call. The CDR3 is 12 residues long. CDR1 and CDR2 from the germline V gene are SEHNR and FQNEAQ (reference sequence). Trimming shortened V by 1 base and J by 7 bases, and 6 bases separated the two germline ends. The CDR3 sequence: CASSLVQNTQYF. The CDR3 DNA reads TGTGCCAGCAGCTTAGTCCAGAATACGCAGTATTTT.

The CDR3 nucleotides read TGTGCCAGCAGCTGGGAGGGGACACTAGATACGCAGTATTTT. Encoded protein: CASSWEGTLDTQYF. This rearrangement joins TRBV7-2 to TRBJ2-3; weak D call: TRBD2 (7 bases). V was clipped by 4 bases and J by 5 bases, with 13 bases between them. CDR3 size: 14 residues. Germline V lookup: CDR1 SGHTA, CDR2 FQGNSA.

The V and J genes are TRBV5-1 and TRBJ2-5; D might be TRBD1 or TRBD2, each matching 6 bases. This CDR3 comprises 16 residues. V lost 1 base to trimming and J lost 2 bases, with 15 bases between them. Germline CDR1 SGHRS, CDR2 YFSETQ. CDR3 in DNA: TGCGCCAGCAGCTTGACTGGAGGGGGGCTTCAAGAGACCCAGTACTTC. This encodes CASSLTGGGLQETQYF.

The chain has TRBV10-1 and TRBJ2-2, with TRBD2 matching over 16 bases. This CDR3 has 16 amino acids. V was pared by 7 bases and J by 13 bases, with 12 bases of the junction left unmatched. In germline, CDR1 is WNHNN, CDR2 SYGVQD (reference sequence). This chain's CDR3 is CASNQYPGLAGGWLFF. Here the CDR3 DNA reads TGCGCCAGCAACCAGTACCCGGGACTAGCGGGAGGGTGGCTGTTTTTT.

This chain uses TRBV19 with TRBJ2-5, with TRBD1 matching over 7 bases. J gave up 5 bases and V 5 bases, and 5 bases lay outside the gene matches. This CDR3 spans 13 amino acids. The germline V gene encodes CDR1 LNHDA and CDR2 SQIVND (reference sequence). The DNA for the CDR3 is TGTGCCAGTAGTCCCACAGGGGTCGAGACCCAGTACTTC. Translation gives CASSPTGVETQYF.

This chain links TRBV7-8 with TRBJ1-6, with D unresolved. V lost 1 base, J lost 7 bases, and 14 bases lay in between. Germline V gives CDR1 SGHVS, CDR2 FQNEAQ. The CDR3 sequence is 16 residues long. In DNA form, the CDR3 reads TGTGCCAGCAGCTTAGAGGGTCGGACCTCCAATTCACCCCTCCACTTT. Translation: CASSLEGRTSNSPLHF.

The J gene is TRBJ1-2, the V gene TRBV10-3, with D perhaps TRBD1 (6 bases). Trimming took off 0 bases at V and 4 bases at J, with 15 bases between the two ends. In germline, CDR1 is ENHRY, CDR2 SYGVKD. The CDR3 loop spans 16 amino acids. The DNA for the CDR3 is TGTGCCATCAGTGAGTCGCAGGGGCCAGGGGTCTATGGCTACACCTTC. Amino acid sequence: CAISESQGPGVYGYTF.

This clone was seen more than once but under ten times. In DNA, the CDR3 is TGTGCCAGTAGTGGCACAGGGGGCTCCGGGGAGCTGTTTTTT. Its translation is CASSGTGGSGELFF. The chain carries TRBV19 and TRBJ2-2; 9 positions match TRBD1. Trimming removed 5 bases from V and 6 bases from J; junction bases left unmatched: 4. CDR1 and CDR2 from the germline V gene are LNHDA and SQIVND (reference sequence). The CDR3 loop spans 14 amino acids. The complete variable domain, with remaining parts taken from reference TRBV19 and TRBJ2-2, reads DGGITQSPKYLFRKEGQNVTLSCEQNLNHDAMYWYRQDPGQGLRLIYYSQIVNDFQKGDIAEGYSVSREKKESFPLTVTSAQKNPTAFYLCASSGTGGSGELFFGEGSRLTVL.

This clone occurred a few times. This chain links TRBV7-9 with TRBJ1-1; weak D call: TRBD1 (6 bases). Germline loops: CDR1 SEHNR, CDR2 FQNEAQ (reference sequence). V lost 7 bases and J lost 2, with 23 bases in between. CDR3 size: 17 residues. The chain's CDR3 is CASTATGSTDSNTEAFF. Here the CDR3 DNA reads TGTGCCAGCACCGCGACAGGCTCAACAGACTCTAACACTGAAGCTTTCTTT.

The gene calls are TRBV18 and TRBJ1-4; D may be TRBD1 (5 bases). Trimming stripped 2 bases from V and 14 bases from J, with 12 bases between. Germline assignment: CDR1 KGHSH and CDR2 LQKENI. This CDR3 has 12 residues. CDR3 region: CASSPSGNELFF. The CDR3 region has the DNA TGTGCCAGCTCACCATCAGGGAACGAGCTGTTTTTT.

V usage is TRBV6-6 and J usage is TRBJ2-7; D is unclear. Trimming left V 7 bases short and J 1 base short, with 14 bases between. Looked up from germline, CDR1 is MNHNY and CDR2 is SVGAGI (reference sequence). CDR3 length equals 14 residues. CDR3 coding DNA: TGTGCCAGCACCGCCACGACACCATCCTACGAGCAGTACTTC. It specifies CASTATTPSYEQYF.

The rearrangement links TRBV9 to TRBJ1-2, with unresolved D. The length of the CDR3 is 14 residues. Germline loops: CDR1 SGDLS, CDR2 YYNGEE. With 0 bases removed from V and 6 bases from J, the gap between germline ends came to 12 bases. In nucleotides, the CDR3 is TGTGCCAGCAGCGTAGGCAGCCCGGTACATGGCTACACCTTC. Its translation: CASSVGSPVHGYTF.

This rearrangement joins TRBV5-1 to TRBJ2-7; 8 nucleotides match TRBD1. Germline V gene lookup returns CDR1 SGHRS and CDR2 YFSETQ. The CDR3 sequence is 13 residues long. The ends lost 5 bases at V and 3 bases at J; junction bases unmatched: 4. CDR3 in amino acids: CASSDTGGYEQYF. Written as DNA, the CDR3 is TGCGCCAGCAGTGACACAGGGGGCTACGAGCAGTACTTC.

V usage is TRBV7-6 and J usage is TRBJ1-4; maybe TRBD1 (5 bases). The CDR3 has 17 amino acids. Trimming removed 5 bases from V and 0 bases from J, with 16 bases in between. Germline loops: CDR1 SGHVS, CDR2 FNYEAQ. DNA of the CDR3: TGTGCCAGCAGCCTGGCTAGGACGGACACAACTAATGAAAAACTGTTTTTT. It is translated as CASSLARTDTTNEKLFF.

The CDR3 region has the DNA TGTGCCAGCAGCTTACGGACAGACCCCACCGGGGAGCTGTTTTTT. Translating it yields CASSLRTDPTGELFF. J is TRBJ2-2 and V is TRBV7-2; D is possibly TRBD1 (6 bases). This CDR3 has 15 amino acids. V lost 2 bases and J 4 bases, leaving 11 bases between the germline ends. Per germline, CDR1 SGHTA and CDR2 FQGNSA.

This chain uses TRBV7-9 with TRBJ1-1, with D maybe TRBD1 (6 bases). The CDR3 has 14 residues. The V end lost 4 bases, the J end lost 0 bases, and 9 bases lay between the germline ends. CDR1 and CDR2 from the germline V gene are SEHNR and FQNEAQ (reference sequence). The CDR3: CASSSGDLNTEAFF. CDR3 in DNA: TGTGCCAGCAGCTCAGGGGATCTGAACACTGAAGCTTTCTTT.

This chain uses TRBV7-2 with TRBJ2-7; the match to TRBD2 covers 11 bases. V trimming: 6 bases; J trimming: 6 bases; junction bases outside the gene matches: 4. CDR3 length: 13 amino acids. Germline CDR1 is SGHTA and CDR2 is FQGNSA. As DNA, the CDR3 is TGTGCCAGCAGGATAGCGGGGGGGCCCGAGCAGTACTTC. Translating gives CASRIAGGPEQYF.

The chain combines TRBV14 with TRBJ1-1; 9 bases agree with TRBD1. The V and J ends lost 0 bases and 0 bases, in that order; junction bases with no gene match: 2. The CDR3 covers 16 residues. Germline V gives CDR1 SGHDN, CDR2 FVKESK. The CDR3 sequence is CASSQETGGMNTEAFF. CDR3 in DNA: TGTGCCAGCAGCCAAGAGACAGGGGGAATGAACACTGAAGCTTTCTTT.